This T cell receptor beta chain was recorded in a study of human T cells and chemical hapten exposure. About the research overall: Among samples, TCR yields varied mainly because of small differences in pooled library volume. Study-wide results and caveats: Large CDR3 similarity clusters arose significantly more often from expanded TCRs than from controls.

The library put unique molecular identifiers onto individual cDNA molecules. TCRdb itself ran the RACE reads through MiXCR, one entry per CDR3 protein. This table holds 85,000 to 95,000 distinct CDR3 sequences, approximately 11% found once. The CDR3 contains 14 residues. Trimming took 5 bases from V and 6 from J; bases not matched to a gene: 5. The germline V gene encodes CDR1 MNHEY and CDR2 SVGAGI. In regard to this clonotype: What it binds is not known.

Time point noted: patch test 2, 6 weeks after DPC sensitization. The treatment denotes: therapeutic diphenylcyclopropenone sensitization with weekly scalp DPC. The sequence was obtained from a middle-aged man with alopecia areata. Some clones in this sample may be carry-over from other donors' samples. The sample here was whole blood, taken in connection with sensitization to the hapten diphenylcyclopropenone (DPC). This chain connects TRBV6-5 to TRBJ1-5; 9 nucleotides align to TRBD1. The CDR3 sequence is CASSTGGEGQPQHF. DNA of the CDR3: TGTGCCAGCAGTACAGGGGGCGAAGGTCAGCCCCAGCATTTT.